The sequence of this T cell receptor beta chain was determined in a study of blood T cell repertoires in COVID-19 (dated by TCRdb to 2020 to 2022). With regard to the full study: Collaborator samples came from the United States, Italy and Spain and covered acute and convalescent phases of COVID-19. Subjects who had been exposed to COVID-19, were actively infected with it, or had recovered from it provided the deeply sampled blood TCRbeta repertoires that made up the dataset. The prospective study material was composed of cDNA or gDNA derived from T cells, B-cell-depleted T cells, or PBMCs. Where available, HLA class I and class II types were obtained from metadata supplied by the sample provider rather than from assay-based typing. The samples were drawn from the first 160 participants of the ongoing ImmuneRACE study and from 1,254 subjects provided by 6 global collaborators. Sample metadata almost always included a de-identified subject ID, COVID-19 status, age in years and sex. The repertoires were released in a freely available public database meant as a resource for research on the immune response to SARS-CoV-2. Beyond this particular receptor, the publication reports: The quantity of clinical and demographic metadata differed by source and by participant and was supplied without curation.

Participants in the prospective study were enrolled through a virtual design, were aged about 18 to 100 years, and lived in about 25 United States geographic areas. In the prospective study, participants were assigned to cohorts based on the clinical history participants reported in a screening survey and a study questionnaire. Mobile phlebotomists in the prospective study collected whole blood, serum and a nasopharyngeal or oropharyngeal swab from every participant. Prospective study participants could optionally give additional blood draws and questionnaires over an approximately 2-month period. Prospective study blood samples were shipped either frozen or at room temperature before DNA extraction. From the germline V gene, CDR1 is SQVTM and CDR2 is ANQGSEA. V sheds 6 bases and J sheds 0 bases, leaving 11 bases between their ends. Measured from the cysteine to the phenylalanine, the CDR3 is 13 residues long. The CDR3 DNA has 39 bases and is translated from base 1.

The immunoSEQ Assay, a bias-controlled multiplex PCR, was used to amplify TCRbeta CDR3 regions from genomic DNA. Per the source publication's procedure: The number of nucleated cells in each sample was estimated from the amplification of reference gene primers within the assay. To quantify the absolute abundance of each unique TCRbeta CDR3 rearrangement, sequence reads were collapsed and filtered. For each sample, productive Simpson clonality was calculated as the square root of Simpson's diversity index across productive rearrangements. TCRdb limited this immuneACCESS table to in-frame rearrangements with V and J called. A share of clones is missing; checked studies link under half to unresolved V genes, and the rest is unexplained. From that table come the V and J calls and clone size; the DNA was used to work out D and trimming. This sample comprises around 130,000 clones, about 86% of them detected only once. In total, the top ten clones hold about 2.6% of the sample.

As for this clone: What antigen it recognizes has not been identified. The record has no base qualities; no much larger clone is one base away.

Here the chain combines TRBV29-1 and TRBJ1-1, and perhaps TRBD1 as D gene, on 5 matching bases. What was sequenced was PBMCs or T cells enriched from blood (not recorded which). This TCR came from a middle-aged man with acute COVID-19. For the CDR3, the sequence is CSVDTGLNTEAFF. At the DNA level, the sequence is TGCAGCGTAGACACAGGCCTGAACACTGAAGCTTTCTTT.